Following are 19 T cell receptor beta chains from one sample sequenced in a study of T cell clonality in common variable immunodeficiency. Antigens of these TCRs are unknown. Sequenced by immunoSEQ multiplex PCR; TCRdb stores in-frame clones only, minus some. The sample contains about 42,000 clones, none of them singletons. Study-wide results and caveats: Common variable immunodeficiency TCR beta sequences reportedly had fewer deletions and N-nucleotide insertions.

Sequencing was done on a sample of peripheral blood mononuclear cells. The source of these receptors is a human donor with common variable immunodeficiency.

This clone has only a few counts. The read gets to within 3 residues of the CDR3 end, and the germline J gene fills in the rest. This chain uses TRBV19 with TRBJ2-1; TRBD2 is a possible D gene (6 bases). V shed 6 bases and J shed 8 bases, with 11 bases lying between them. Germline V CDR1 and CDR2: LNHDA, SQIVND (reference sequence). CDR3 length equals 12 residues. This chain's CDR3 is CASSGLRYEQFF. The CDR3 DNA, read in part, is TGTGCCAGTAGCGGACTACGTTATGAG.

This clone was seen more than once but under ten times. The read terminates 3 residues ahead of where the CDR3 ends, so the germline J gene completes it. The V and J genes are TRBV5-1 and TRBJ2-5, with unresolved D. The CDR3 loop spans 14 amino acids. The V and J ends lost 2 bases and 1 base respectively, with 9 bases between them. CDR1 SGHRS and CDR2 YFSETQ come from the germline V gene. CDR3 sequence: CASSFSAVQETQYF. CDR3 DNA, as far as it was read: TGCGCCAGCAGCTTCTCGGCGGTCCAAGAGACC. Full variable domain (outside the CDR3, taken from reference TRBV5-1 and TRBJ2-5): KAGVTQTPRYLIKTRGQQVTLSCSPISGHRSVSWYQQTPGQGLQFLFEYFSETQRNKGNFPGRFSGRQFSNSRSEMNVSTLELGDSALYLCASSFSAVQETQYFGPGTRLLVL.

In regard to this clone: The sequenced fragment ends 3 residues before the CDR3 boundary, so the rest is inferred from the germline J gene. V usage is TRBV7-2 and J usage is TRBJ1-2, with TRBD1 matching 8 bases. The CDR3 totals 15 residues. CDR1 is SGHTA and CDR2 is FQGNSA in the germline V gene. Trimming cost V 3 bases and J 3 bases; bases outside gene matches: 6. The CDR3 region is CASSFMPGGDYGYTF. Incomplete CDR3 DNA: TGTGCCAGCAGCTTCATGCCAGGGGGCGACTATGGC.

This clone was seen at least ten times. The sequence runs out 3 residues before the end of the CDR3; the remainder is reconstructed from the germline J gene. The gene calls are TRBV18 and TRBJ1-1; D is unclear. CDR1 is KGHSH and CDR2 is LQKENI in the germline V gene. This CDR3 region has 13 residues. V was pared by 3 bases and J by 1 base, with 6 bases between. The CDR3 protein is CASSPRANTEAFF. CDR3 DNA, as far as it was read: TGTGCCAGCTCACCCCGAGCGAACACTGAA.

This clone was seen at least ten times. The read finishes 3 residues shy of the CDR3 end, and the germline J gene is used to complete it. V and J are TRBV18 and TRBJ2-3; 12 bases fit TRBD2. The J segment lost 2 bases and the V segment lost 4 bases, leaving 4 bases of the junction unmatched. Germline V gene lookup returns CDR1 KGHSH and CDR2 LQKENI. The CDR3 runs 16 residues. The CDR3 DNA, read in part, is TGTGCCAGCTCACGCGGACTAGCGGGGAACACAGATACG. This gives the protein CASSRGLAGNTDT. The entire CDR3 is CASSRGLAGNTDTQYF.

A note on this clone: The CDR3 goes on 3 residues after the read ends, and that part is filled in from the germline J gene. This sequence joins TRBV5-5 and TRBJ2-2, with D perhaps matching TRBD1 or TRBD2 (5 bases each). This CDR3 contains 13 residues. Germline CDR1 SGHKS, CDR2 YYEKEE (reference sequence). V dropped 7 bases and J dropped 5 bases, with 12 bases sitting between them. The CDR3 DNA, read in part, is TGTGCCAGCGGTCAGGGAGTAACCGGGGAG. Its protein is CASGQGVTGE. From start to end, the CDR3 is CASGQGVTGELFF.

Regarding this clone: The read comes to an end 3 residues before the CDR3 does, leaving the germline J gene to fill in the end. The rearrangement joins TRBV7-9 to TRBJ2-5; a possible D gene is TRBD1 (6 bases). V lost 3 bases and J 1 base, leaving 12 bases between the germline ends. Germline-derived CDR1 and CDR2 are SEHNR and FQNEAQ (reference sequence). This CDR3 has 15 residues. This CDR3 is CASSFYRDPQETQYF. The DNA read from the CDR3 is TGTGCCAGCAGCTTTTACAGGGACCCCCAAGAGACC.

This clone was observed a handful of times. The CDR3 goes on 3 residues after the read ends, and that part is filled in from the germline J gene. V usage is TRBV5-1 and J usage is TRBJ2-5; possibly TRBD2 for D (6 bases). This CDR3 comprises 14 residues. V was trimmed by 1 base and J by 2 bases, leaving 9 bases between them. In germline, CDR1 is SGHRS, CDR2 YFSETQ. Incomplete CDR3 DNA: TGCGCCAGCAGCTTGTCTGCGGGGCAAGAGACC. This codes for CASSLSAGQET. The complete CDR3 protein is CASSLSAGQETQYF.

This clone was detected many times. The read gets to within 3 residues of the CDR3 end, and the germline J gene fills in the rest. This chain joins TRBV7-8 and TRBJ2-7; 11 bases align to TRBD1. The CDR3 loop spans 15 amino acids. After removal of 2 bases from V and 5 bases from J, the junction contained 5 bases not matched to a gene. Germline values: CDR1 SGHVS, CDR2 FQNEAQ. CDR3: CASSLSRTGGDEQYF. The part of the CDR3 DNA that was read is TGTGCCAGCAGCTTATCGAGGACAGGGGGCGACGAG.

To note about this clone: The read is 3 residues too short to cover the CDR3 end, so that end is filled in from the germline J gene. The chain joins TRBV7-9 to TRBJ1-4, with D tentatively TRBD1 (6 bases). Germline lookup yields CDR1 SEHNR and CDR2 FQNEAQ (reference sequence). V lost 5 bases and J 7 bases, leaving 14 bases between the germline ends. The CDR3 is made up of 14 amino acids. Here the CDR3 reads CASSPRGRPEKLFF. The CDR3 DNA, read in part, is TGTGCCAGCAGCCCAAGGGGGAGGCCTGAAAAA.

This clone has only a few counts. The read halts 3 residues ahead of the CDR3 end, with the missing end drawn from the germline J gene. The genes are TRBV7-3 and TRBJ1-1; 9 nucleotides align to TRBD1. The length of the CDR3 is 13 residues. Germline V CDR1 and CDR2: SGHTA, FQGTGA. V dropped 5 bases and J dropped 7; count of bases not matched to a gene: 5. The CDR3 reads CASSVRQGVEAFF. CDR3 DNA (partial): TGTGCCAGCAGCGTCAGACAGGGGGTTGAA.

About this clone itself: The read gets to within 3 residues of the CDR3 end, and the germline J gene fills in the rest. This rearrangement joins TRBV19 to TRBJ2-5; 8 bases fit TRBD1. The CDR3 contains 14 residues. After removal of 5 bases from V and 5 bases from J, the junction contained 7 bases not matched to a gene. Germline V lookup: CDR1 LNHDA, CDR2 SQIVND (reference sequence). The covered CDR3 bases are TGTGCCAGTAGTGCACCAGGGGGCCGGGAGACC. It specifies CASSAPGGRET. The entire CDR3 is CASSAPGGRETQYF.

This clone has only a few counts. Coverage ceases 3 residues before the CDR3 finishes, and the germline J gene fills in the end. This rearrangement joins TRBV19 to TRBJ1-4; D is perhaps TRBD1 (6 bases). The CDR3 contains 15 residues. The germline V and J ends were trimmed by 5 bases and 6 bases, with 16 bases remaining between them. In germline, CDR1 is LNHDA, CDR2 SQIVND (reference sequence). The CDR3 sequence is CASSPRTALDEKLFF. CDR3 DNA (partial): TGTGCCAGTAGTCCCCGGACAGCCCTTGATGAAAAA.

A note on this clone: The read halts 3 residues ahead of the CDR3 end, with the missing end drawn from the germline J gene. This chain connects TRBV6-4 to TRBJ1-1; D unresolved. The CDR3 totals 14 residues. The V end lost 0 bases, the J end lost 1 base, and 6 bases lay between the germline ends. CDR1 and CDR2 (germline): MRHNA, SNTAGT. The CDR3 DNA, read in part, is TGTGCCAGCAGTGACTCGGCCACGAACACTGAA. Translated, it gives CASSDSATNTE. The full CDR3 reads CASSDSATNTEAFF.

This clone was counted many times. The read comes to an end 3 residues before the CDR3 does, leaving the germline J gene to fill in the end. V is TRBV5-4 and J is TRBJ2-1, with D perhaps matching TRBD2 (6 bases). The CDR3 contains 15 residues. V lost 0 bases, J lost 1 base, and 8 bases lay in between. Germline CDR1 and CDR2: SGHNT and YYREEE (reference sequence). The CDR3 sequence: CASSLGGNSYNEQFF. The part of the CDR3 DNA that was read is TGTGCCAGCAGCTTGGGCGGGAATTCCTACAATGAG.

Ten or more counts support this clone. Incomplete CDR3 DNA: TGTGCCAGTAGGAGTGGCGGGGGGAATTTCTACAATGAG. As protein: CASRSGGGNFYNE. The CDR3, in full, reads CASRSGGGNFYNEQFF. This chain uses TRBV19 with TRBJ2-1; 8 bases are a match to TRBD2. The CDR3 end lies 3 residues beyond the end of the read and is filled in from the germline J gene. This CDR3 spans 16 amino acids. V lost 6 bases and J lost 3; bases outside the gene matches: 10. Germline lookup yields CDR1 LNHDA and CDR2 SQIVND (reference sequence).

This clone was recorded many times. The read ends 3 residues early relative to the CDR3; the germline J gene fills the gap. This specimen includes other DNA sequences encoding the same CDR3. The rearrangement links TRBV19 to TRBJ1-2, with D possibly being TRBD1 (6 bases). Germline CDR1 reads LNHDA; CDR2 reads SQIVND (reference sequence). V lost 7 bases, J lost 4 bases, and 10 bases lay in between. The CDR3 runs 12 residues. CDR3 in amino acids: CASTPDSYGYTF. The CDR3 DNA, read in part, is TGTGCCAGTACTCCGGACAGCTATGGC.

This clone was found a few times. The CDR3 protein is CAWSETVNTEAFF. The sequenced CDR3 bases are TGTGCCTGGAGTGAGACTGTGAACACTGAA. The V and J genes are TRBV30 and TRBJ1-1; D ambiguous. The missing CDR3 end, 3 residues past where the read stops, is filled in from the germline J gene. Germline V lookup: CDR1 GTSNPN, CDR2 SVGIG (reference sequence). The CDR3 has 13 amino acids. Trimming removed 1 base at V and 0 bases at J, with 6 bases between.

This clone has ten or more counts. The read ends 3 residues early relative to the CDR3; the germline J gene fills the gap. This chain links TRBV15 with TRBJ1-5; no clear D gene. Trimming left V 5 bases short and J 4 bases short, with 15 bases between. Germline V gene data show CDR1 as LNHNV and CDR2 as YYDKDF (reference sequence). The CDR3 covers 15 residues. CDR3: CATSDIGYKNQPQHF. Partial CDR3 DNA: TGTGCCACCAGCGACATCGGTTATAAAAATCAGCCC.